The TCR beta chain described here comes from a study of OX40 agonist ivuxolimab in advanced cancers. Across the study: Across the patients, intravenous ivuxolimab was delivered every 2 weeks at 0.01 to 10 mg/kg. There were three patients with partial responses, one having hepatocellular carcinoma and two cutaneous melanoma.

Peripheral blood came from all dose cohorts at three timepoints. On this clone itself: Antigen: not known.

The CDR3 sequence is 14 residues long. V dropped 4 bases and J dropped 1 base, with 9 bases sitting between them. Per germline, CDR1 LNHDA and CDR2 SQIVND (reference sequence). TCRdb keeps only in-frame clones here, not all; method: immunoSEQ multiplex PCR. The sample includes some 45,000 clones, approximately 86% of them seen just once. Notes on the study in general: Averaging showed that CD8+ T cells had more expanded clones than CD4+ did.

The sequence was obtained from an adult with an advanced solid tumor such as melanoma, head and neck, liver or kidney cancer. V is TRBV19 and J is TRBJ2-3, with a weak D call TRBD2 (6 bases). The sample here was CD4+ or CD8+ T cells sorted from blood, taken in a trial of the OX40 agonist ivuxolimab. The CDR3 is CASSRGGRTDTQYF. The CDR3 region has the DNA TGTGCCAGTAGTAGGGGAGGCCGCACAGATACGCAGTATTTT.